The clone carrying this TCR beta chain showed up just a few times. Its antigen is as yet unknown. This CDR3 has 15 residues. The trim removed 4 bases at V and 1 base at J, leaving 5 bases unmatched. In germline, CDR1 is SGHAT, CDR2 FQNNGV. The entry originates in a study of molecular identifiers for immune sequencing clone quantification. Study results and caveats: Researchers reportedly could pick up spiked Jurkat TCR RNA from one cell mixed into about a million naive cells. Clones that had above 20 RNA copies took up over 99% of effector molecules but under 1% in naive cells.

RNA fractions of 10%, 30% or 50% and about 19,000 to 1,100,000 sorted cells were the source of naive CD8 libraries. Each CDR3 protein is one row after TCRdb ran MiXCR on the PCR reads. The repertoire includes hundreds of thousands of distinct CDR3 sequences, about 20% of them detected once, and roughly 0.83% sits in the top ten. The gene calls are TRBV11-2 and TRBJ2-5; 8 bases line up with TRBD2. The clonotype was recovered from a human donor in good health. Some libraries in this study had Jurkat cell RNA spiked in. Sequencing was done on a sample of naive CD8+ T cells from blood, with Jurkat cell RNA spiked in. Subset: FACS-sorted CD8+CD4-CCR7+CD45RA+ naive T cells. This chain's CDR3 is CASSSGLALQETQYF. CDR3 bases: TGTGCCAGCAGCTCTGGACTAGCACTCCAAGAGACCCAGTACTTC. The full variable domain, rest sourced from reference TRBV11-2 and TRBJ2-5, is EAGVAQSPRYKIIEKRQSVAFWCNPISGHATLYWYQQILGQGPKLLIQFQNNGVVDDSQLPKDRFSAERLKGVDSTLKIQPAKLEDSAVYLCASSSGLALQETQYFGPGTRLLVL.